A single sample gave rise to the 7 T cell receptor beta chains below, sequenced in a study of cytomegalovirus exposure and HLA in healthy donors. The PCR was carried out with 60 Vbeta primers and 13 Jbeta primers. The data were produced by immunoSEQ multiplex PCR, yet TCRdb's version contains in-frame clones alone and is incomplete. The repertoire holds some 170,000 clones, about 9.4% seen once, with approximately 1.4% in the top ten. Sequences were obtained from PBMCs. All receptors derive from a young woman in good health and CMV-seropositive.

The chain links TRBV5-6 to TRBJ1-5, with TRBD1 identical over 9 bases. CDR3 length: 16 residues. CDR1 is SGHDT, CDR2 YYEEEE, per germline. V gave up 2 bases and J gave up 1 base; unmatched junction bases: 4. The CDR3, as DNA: TGTGCCAGCAGCTTAACCGGGACAGGGAGCAATCAGCCCCAGCATTTT. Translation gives CASSLTGTGSNQPQHF.

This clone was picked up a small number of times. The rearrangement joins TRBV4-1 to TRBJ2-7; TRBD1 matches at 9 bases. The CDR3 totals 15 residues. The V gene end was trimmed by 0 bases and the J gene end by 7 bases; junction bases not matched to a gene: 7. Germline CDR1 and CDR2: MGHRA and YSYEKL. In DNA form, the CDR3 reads TGCGCCAGCAGCCAAGAGGGGGGACAGGGTCGAGAGCAGTACTTC. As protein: CASSQEGGQGREQYF.

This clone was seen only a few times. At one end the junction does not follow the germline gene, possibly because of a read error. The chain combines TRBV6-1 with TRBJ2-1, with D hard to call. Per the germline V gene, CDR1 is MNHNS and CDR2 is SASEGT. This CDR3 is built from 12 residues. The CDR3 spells CASREVFNEQFF. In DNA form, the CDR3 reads TGTGCCAGCAGAGAAGTATTCAATGAGCAGTTCTTC.

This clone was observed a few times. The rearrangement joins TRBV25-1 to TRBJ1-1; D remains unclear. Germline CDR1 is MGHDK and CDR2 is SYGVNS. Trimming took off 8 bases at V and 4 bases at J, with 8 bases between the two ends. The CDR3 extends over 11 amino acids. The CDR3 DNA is TGTGCCAGCGGGCGGGGCACTGAAGCTTTCTTT. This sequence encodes CASGRGTEAFF. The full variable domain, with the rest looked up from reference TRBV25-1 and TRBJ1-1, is EADIYQTPRYLVIGTGKKITLECSQTMGHDKMYWYQQDPGMELHLIHYSYGVNSTEKGDLSSESTVSRIRTEHFPLTLESARPSHTSQYLCASGRGTEAFFGQGTRLTVV.

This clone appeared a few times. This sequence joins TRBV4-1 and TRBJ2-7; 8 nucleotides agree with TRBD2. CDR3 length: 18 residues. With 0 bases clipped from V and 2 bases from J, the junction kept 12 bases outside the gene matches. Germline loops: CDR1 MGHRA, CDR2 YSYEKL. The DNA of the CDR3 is TGCGCCAGCAGCCAAGATAGATACGGGAGGGCCTGGCCCTACGAGCAGTACTTC. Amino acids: CASSQDRYGRAWPYEQYF.

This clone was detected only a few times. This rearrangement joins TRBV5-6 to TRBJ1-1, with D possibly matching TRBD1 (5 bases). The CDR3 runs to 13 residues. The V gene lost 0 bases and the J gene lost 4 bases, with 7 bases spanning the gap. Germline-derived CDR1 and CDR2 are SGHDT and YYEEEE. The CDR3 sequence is CASSLGGGTEAFF. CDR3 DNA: TGTGCCAGCAGCTTGGGGGGGGGCACTGAAGCTTTCTTT.

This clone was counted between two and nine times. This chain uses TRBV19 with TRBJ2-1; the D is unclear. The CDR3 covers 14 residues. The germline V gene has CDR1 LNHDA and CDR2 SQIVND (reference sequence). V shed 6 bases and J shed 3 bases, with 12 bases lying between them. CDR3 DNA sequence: TGTGCCAGTAGCCAACAGAGCTACTACAATGAGCAGTTCTTC. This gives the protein CASSQQSYYNEQFF.